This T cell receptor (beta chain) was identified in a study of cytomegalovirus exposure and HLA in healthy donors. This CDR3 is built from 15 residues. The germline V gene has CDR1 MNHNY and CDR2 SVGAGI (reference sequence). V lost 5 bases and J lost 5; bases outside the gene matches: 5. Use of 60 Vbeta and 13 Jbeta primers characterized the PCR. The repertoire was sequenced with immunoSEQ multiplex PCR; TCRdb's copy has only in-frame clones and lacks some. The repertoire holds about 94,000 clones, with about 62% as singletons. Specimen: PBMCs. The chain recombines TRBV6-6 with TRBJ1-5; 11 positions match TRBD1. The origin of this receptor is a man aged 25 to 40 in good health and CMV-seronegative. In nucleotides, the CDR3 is TGTGCCAGCAGTGTGGGACAGGGGGGTTATCAGCCCCAGCATTTT. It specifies CASSVGQGGYQPQHF.